The clone carrying this TCR beta chain was seen only a few times. The ends lost 9 bases at V and 2 bases at J; junction bases unmatched: 7. Per germline, CDR1 LGHNA and CDR2 YNFKEQ. CDR3 size: 16 residues. These data are taken from a study of cytomegalovirus exposure and HLA in healthy donors. 13 Jbeta primers and 60 Vbeta primers were used for the PCR. Sequencing used immunoSEQ multiplex PCR; TCRdb keeps in-frame clones, though not all of them. The profile shows about 90,000 clones, 65% to 80% of them singletons. Material for sequencing was PBMCs. The chain employs TRBV4-2 and TRBJ2-2, with 12 bases aligning to TRBD2. This clonotype originated in a man aged 30 to 39 in good health and CMV-seronegative. The CDR3 sequence: CASASGGVPNTGELFF. DNA for the CDR3: TGTGCCAGTGCTAGCGGGGGGGTCCCCAACACCGGGGAGCTGTTTTTT.